This TCR beta chain was profiled in a study of identifying expanded T cells in peripheral blood. Generated by immunoSEQ multiplex PCR, the TCRdb table keeps only in-frame clones and is missing some. The profile shows approximately 92,000 clones, roughly 81% of them singletons. The CDR3 runs to 17 residues. In germline, CDR1 is SEHNR, CDR2 FQNEAQ (reference sequence). V lost 3 bases and J 1 base, leaving 15 bases between the germline ends. The sequenced material came from blood. The V call is TRBV7-9, the J call TRBJ2-2, with D maybe TRBD1 (5 bases). This clonotype was sampled from a person between 18 and 69 years old in good health. The CDR3 DNA follows: TGTGCCAGCAGCTTCGGTAGAGGCCAGGGGAACACCGGGGAGCTGTTTTTT. The encoded protein is CASSFGRGQGNTGELFF.